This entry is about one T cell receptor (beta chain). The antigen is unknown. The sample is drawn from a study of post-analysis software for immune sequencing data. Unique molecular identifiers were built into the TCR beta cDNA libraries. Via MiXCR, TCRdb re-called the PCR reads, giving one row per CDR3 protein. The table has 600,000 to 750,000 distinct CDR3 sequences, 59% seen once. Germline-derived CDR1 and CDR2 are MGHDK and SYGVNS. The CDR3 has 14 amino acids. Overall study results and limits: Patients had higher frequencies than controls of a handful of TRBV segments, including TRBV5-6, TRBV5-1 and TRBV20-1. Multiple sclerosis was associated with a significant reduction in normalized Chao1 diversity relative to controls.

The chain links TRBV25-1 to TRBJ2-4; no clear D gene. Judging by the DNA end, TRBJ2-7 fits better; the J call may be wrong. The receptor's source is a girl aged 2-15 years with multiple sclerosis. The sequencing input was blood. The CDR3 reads CASSGASKPYEQYF. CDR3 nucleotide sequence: TGTGCCAGCAGTGGAGCTTCCAAACCCTACGAGCAGTACTTC.